This T cell receptor beta chain is drawn from a study of cytomegalovirus exposure and HLA in healthy donors. Findings and limits, study-wide: What a later analysis showed was that several of the most significant clusters appeared linked to common viral pathogens.

The PCR was carried out with 60 Vbeta primers and 13 Jbeta primers. Measured with immunoSEQ multiplex PCR; TCRdb has only the in-frame clones, and not every one. Among approximately 40,000 clones, around 86% were seen once, and the ten largest hold more than 9.5%. As for the donors, each was a healthy bone marrow donor. About this clone: Its antigen is not known.

Sequenced material: PBMCs. This TCR came from a woman in her thirties or forties in good health and CMV-seropositive.

In DNA form, the CDR3 reads TGTGCCAGTAGGGCGGGGGGTCGTACAGATACGCAGTATTTT. Its protein product is CASRAGGRTDTQYF. The chain recombines TRBV19 with TRBJ2-3; 8 positions match TRBD2. CDR1 LNHDA and CDR2 SQIVND come from the germline V gene (reference sequence). V dropped 6 bases and J dropped 3; count of bases not matched to a gene: 5. The CDR3 sequence is 14 residues long. The entire variable domain, with the rest obtained from reference TRBV19 and TRBJ2-3, is as follows: DGGITQSPKYLFRKEGQNVTLSCEQNLNHDAMYWYRQDPGQGLRLIYYSQIVNDFQKGDIAEGYSVSREKKESFPLTVTSAQKNPTAFYLCASRAGGRTDTQYFGPGTRLTVL.